Listed below are T cell receptor beta chains from one sample, sequenced in a study of cytotoxic CD8 clonotypes in ibrutinib-treated CLL. Here immunoSEQ multiplex PCR was the method, and the copy in TCRdb shows in-frame clones only, minus some. Among about 250,000 clones listed, about three quarters were seen once. Source: PBMCs, taken after 24 months of ibrutinib treatment. These receptors were collected from a human donor with chronic lymphocytic leukemia. Both conserved end residues are part of each CDR3. The D gene is left open where the match is weak. Some rows have no size entry. The others give once, few or many, or a class for an expanded clone.

v_gene	d_gene	j_gene	abundance	CDR3nt	CDR3aa
TRBV11-3	.	TRBJ2-1	.	TGTGCCAGCAGCTTCGATACTAGCTACAATGAGCAGTTCTTC	CASSFDTSYNEQFF
TRBV30	.	TRBJ2-7	.	TGTGCCTGGGCGGAGGGAGGACCCTACGAGCAGTACTTC	CAWAEGGPYEQYF
TRBV29-1	.	TRBJ2-1	.	TGCAGCGTTTCCCTTGTAGGCGGGTACGATGAGCAGTTCTTC	CSVSLVGGYDEQFF
TRBV19	TRBD1	TRBJ1-4	few	TGTGCCAGTAGAACCTACACAGGGGGAACTGAAAAACTGTTTTTT	CASRTYTGGTEKLFF
TRBV4-2	TRBD1	TRBJ1-2	.	TGTGCCAGCAGCCAATCTGTGACAGGGGCTTCTCACTATGGCTACACCTTC	CASSQSVTGASHYGYTF
TRBV28	TRBD1	TRBJ1-2	few	TGTGCCAGCAGTCGGGACAGCAACTATGGCTACACCTTC	CASSRDSNYGYTF
TRBV5-1	TRBD1	TRBJ2-5	.	TGCGCCAGCAGCTCCGGACAGGGGGAAGAGACCCAGTACTTC	CASSSGQGEETQYF
TRBV21-1	.	TRBJ2-7	.	TGTGCCAGCAGCAACCAGCGGGAGTGGGAGCAGTACTTC	CASSNQREWEQYF
TRBV7-9	TRBD2	TRBJ2-1	.	TGTGCCAGCAGCTACCCGGATAGTTCACTAGCGGGAGGGCGGGATGAGCAGTTCTTC	CASSYPDSSLAGGRDEQFF
TRBV15	.	TRBJ2-1	.	TGTGCCACCAGCAGAGAAGGGGGGGTTTCCTACAATGAGCAGTTCTTC	CATSREGGVSYNEQFF
TRBV9	TRBD2	TRBJ2-3	.	TGTGCCAGCACCACCCTAGCGGGAGGGCCCGGAGATACGCAGTATTTT	CASTTLAGGPGDTQYF
TRBV15	.	TRBJ1-2	.	TGTGCCACCAGCAGATTAGGATCTGGCTACACCTTC	CATSRLGSGYTF
TRBV30	.	TRBJ2-7	.	TGTGCCTGGAGTGGTCAGGGGCTCGAGCAGTACTTC	CAWSGQGLEQYF
TRBV14	.	TRBJ1-3	.	TGTGCCAGCAGCCAGTGGGAAGGATTTGGAAACACCATATATTTT	CASSQWEGFGNTIYF
TRBV29-1	.	TRBJ2-3	.	TGCAGCGTTGAGTGGTGGGCAGATACGCAGTATTTT	CSVEWWADTQYF
TRBV11-2	.	TRBJ2-3	few	TGTGCCAGCAGCTTAGGAGGTGCAGATACGCAGTATTTT	CASSLGGADTQYF
TRBV11-2	TRBD1	TRBJ2-7	.	TGTGCCAGCAGCTTAGTCCCTTTTGGACAGGGAGTCTACGAGCAGTACTTC	CASSLVPFGQGVYEQYF
TRBV27	.	TRBJ2-3	once	TGTGCCAGCAGAACCACCGCGTCGGATACGCAGTATTTT	CASRTTASDTQYF
TRBV4-1	TRBD1	TRBJ1-1	.	TGCGCCAGCAGCCCCCTAGTGGACAGGGGGTACGCTTTCTTT	CASSPLVDRGYAFF
TRBV5-6	.	TRBJ1-5	.	TGTGCCAGCAGCTTCTTTAGCAGGGAGCAGCCCCAGCATTTT	CASSFFSREQPQHF
TRBV6-5	.	TRBJ2-7	few	TGTGCCAGCAGTGGCGATGGGGGGACAGTCAAGCAGTACTTC	CASSGDGGTVKQYF
TRBV6-5	.	TRBJ2-2	.	TGTGCCAGCAGCCCAACACAGAACACCGGGGAGCTGTTTTTT	CASSPTQNTGELFF
TRBV2	TRBD1	TRBJ1-1	.	TGTGCCAGCAGTGAAACCGCTTTAAGGGACAGGGGGCGTTTTAGCACTGAAGCTTTCTTT	CASSETALRDRGRFSTEAFF
TRBV7-3	.	TRBJ2-5	.	TGTGCCAGCAGCTCCACGGTACAGGGGACCCAGTACTTC	CASSSTVQGTQYF
TRBV28	.	TRBJ1-4	.	TGTGCCAGCAGTTTAGCTACTGAAAAACTGTTTTTT	CASSLATEKLFF
TRBV6-5	.	TRBJ2-3	.	TGTGCCAGCAGTTACTCCTCAGGGTCCCTGGTAGATACGCAGTATTTT	CASSYSSGSLVDTQYF
TRBV6-5	TRBD2	TRBJ2-7	.	TGTGCCAGCAGTTACACGGGGGGGTTGGGCTACGAGCAGTACTTC	CASSYTGGLGYEQYF
TRBV6-6	TRBD2	TRBJ2-3	.	TGTGCCAGCAGCTTTACTAGCGATCGCACAGATACGCAGTATTTT	CASSFTSDRTDTQYF
TRBV6-5	TRBD1	TRBJ1-5	.	TGTGCCAGCAGGGACAGGGCAAGTCAGCCCCAGCATTTT	CASRDRASQPQHF
TRBV7-8	.	TRBJ2-7	few	TGTGCCAGCAGCTTAGTCCTAACCGGGACCTACGAGCAGTACTTC	CASSLVLTGTYEQYF
TRBV10-1	TRBD1	TRBJ2-5	.	TGCGCCAGCAGCGTAAACAGGGGGCCCCAAGAGACCCAGTACTTC	CASSVNRGPQETQYF
TRBV7-9	.	TRBJ1-1	.	TGTGCCAGCACCTCGGGTCAGGGCGAGAACACTGAAGCTTTCTTT	CASTSGQGENTEAFF
TRBV5-4	.	TRBJ2-7	medium-sized	TGTGCCAGCAGCTTGGGGACTAACGAGCAGTACTTC	CASSLGTNEQYF
TRBV19	.	TRBJ1-1	.	TGTGCCAGTAGCCCCAAGGACGGGACACTCGATAAAAGAAACACTGAAGCTTTCTTT	CASSPKDGTLDKRNTEAFF
TRBV4-3	.	TRBJ2-4	.	TGCGCCAGCAGCCAAGATTTGGGCCTAGATTCAAAGCTAGCCAAAAACATTCAGTACTTC	CASSQDLGLDSKLAKNIQYF
TRBV5-1	TRBD2	TRBJ2-5	.	TGCGCCAGCATGGGACTAGATCAAGAGACCCAGTACTTC	CASMGLDQETQYF
TRBV28	TRBD1	TRBJ1-1	.	TGTGCCAGCAGCCAGAGGACAGGGTCCCTAGTGACTGAAGCTTTCTTT	CASSQRTGSLVTEAFF
TRBV19	TRBD2	TRBJ2-7	.	TGTGCCAGTAGTATTATAGGTGGGGACTATGGATCCTACGAGCAGTACTTC	CASSIIGGDYGSYEQYF
TRBV7-2	.	TRBJ1-5	few	TGTGCCAGCAACCTTATGGTGGATCAGCCCCAGCATTTT	CASNLMVDQPQHF
TRBV2	.	TRBJ2-7	.	TGTGCCAGCAGTCCTGAACCGTACGAGCAGTACTTC	CASSPEPYEQYF
TRBV28	TRBD2	TRBJ2-1	.	TGTGCCTGCGCTAGCGGGAGTGTAATGGATGAGCAGTTCTTC	CACASGSVMDEQFF
TRBV9	TRBD2	TRBJ2-7	.	TGTGCCAGCAGCGTAGACGAGCGGGACTACGAGCAGTACTTC	CASSVDERDYEQYF
TRBV28	TRBD2	TRBJ2-3	few	TGTGCCAGCAGTTTTCCTGGGGGGGGCACAGATACGCAGTATTTT	CASSFPGGGTDTQYF
TRBV20-1	.	TRBJ2-3	.	TGCAGTGCCTCCCAAGATACGCAGTATTTT	CSASQDTQYF
TRBV5-1	.	TRBJ2-1	.	TGCGCCAGCAGCCCCGGGACAAGAATGGGCAATGAGCAGTTCTTC	CASSPGTRMGNEQFF
TRBV5-1	TRBD1	TRBJ2-7	.	TGCGCCAGCGGTCGACAGGGGCCCTCCTACGAGCAGTACTTC	CASGRQGPSYEQYF
TRBV6-1	.	TRBJ2-7	few	TGTGCCAGCAGTGACTTCCTACGAGGCCAGTACTTC	CASSDFLRGQYF
TRBV2	TRBD1	TRBJ2-7	.	TGTGCCAGCAGTGAGCATCAGGGGGCCGAGCAGTACTTC	CASSEHQGAEQYF
TRBV15	.	TRBJ2-7	few	TGTGCCACCAGCAGAGGACAGCCCGAGCAGTACTTC	CATSRGQPEQYF
TRBV7-3	.	TRBJ1-5	.	TGTGCCAGCAGCGAGGTTGACGGGCCCCAGCATTTT	CASSEVDGPQHF
TRBV6-6	.	TRBJ2-3	.	TGTGCCAGCGCGGGAAGGACAGATACGCAGTATTTT	CASAGRTDTQYF
TRBV7-2	.	TRBJ2-7	.	TGTGCCAGCAGCTCCCCCCGGGCCCTCTCCCTGTACGAGCAGTACTTC	CASSSPRALSLYEQYF
TRBV7-9	.	TRBJ2-7	.	TGTGCCAGCAGCTTATTCGGGACGTCCTACGAGCAGTACTTC	CASSLFGTSYEQYF
TRBV4-3	.	TRBJ2-1	.	TGCGCCAGCAGCCAAAGGACTAACAGGGATGAGCAGTTCTTC	CASSQRTNRDEQFF
TRBV11-1	.	TRBJ2-7	.	TGTGCCAGCAGCTTAGAGGGCCGGGGCAGGCCCTACGAGCAGTACTTC	CASSLEGRGRPYEQYF
TRBV30	TRBD2	TRBJ2-1	.	TGTGCCCTTGTGGGGACTAGAAATGAGCAGTTCTTC	CALVGTRNEQFF
TRBV5-1	TRBD2	TRBJ2-2	.	TGCGCCAGCAGCTTCATCTTTTTGTTAGCGGGAGGCGGTGATACCGGGGAGCTGTTTTTT	CASSFIFLLAGGGDTGELFF
TRBV25-1	.	TRBJ1-1	.	TGTGCCAGCAGTGACTTTTCGGGAGGGAACACTGAAGCTTTCTTT	CASSDFSGGNTEAFF
TRBV6-6	.	TRBJ2-7	.	TGTGCCAGCAGTTACGGGGTTTACGAGCAGTACTTC	CASSYGVYEQYF